This is a list of T cell receptor beta chains from one sample in a study of OX40 agonist ivuxolimab in advanced cancers. Some clones are missing from TCRdb's copy, which holds only in-frame ones; the method was immunoSEQ multiplex PCR. This table holds around 28,000 clones, roughly 87% found once. Sequencing was performed on CD4+ or CD8+ T cells sorted from blood, taken in a trial of the OX40 agonist ivuxolimab. These receptors originate from an adult with an advanced solid tumor such as melanoma, head and neck, liver or kidney cancer. Both conserved end residues are trimmed from each CDR3. The D gene is left open where the match is weak.

V | D | CDR3
TRBV9 | . | ASSPVSSTEAF
TRBV28 | . | ASSVRGEQY
TRBV7-9 | . | ASSLYQGRDEKLF
TRBV9 | TRBD1 | ASSPRDSHSYEQY
TRBV7-9 | . | ASSLVAGPPDTQY
TRBV29-1 | TRBD1 | SFAGGSEAF
TRBV28 | TRBD1 | ASSGQGVWIETQY
TRBV7-8 | . | ASSSKYSGAFSYEQY
TRBV11-2 | . | ASSPRSGFYEQY
TRBV4-1 | . | AVGSVYEQY
TRBV5-6 | TRBD2 | ASSLWSGSSYEQY
TRBV7-8 | . | ASSRYQGPSGEQY
TRBV6-5 | TRBD2 | ASSYPVGGRTHEQF
TRBV9 | TRBD2 | ASSAGSGRTYNEQF
TRBV5-4 | . | ASSQDGTGPVSNIQY
TRBV19 | TRBD1 | ASSATGAFNEKLF
TRBV7-4 | . | ASSPRLGGETEAF
TRBV7-6 | . | ASSPVFRGEYLRGELF
TRBV4-1 | . | ASSQDQSSGANVLT
TRBV5-4 | TRBD1 | ASSLGTGSGVTEAF
TRBV29-1 | . | SVVGHYEQY
TRBV7-9 | . | ASSGRDFSYEQY
TRBV7-9 | TRBD2 | ASSLGTSGSFYEQY
TRBV10-3 | TRBD1 | AIRGTGADDYEQY
TRBV4-3 | TRBD2 | ASSQDRLAGGPVDEQF
TRBV15 | . | ATSRDRQGGEKLF
TRBV19 | . | ASSPSPREQY
TRBV28 | TRBD1 | ASSWTGGTNGELF